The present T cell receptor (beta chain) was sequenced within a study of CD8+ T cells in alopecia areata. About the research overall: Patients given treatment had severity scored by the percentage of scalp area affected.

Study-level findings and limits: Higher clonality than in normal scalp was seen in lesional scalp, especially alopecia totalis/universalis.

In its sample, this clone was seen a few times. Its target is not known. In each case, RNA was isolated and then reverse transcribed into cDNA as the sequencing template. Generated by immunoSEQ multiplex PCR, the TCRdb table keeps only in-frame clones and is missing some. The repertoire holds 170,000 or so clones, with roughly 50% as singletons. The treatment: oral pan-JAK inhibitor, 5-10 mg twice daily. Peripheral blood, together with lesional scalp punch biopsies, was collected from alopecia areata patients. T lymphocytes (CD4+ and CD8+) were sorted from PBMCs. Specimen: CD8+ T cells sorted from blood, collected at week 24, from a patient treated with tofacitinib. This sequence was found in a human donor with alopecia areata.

The CDR3 loop is CASSQGVAGTSYEQYF. In DNA form, the CDR3 reads TGCGCCAGCAGCCAAGGGGTAGCAGGAACCTCCTACGAGCAGTACTTC. The chain couples TRBV4-3 to TRBJ2-7; D gene uncertain. The V and J ends lost 1 base and 0 bases respectively, with 13 bases between them. The germline CDR1 and CDR2 sequences are LGHNA and YSLEER. The CDR3 is made up of 16 amino acids.